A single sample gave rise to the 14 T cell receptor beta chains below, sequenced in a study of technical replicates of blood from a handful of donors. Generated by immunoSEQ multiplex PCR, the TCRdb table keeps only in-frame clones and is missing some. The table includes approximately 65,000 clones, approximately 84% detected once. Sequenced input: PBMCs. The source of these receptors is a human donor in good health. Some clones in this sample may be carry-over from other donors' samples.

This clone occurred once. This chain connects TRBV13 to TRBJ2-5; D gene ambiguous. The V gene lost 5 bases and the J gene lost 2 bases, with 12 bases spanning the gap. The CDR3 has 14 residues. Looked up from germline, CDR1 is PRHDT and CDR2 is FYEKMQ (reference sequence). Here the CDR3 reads CASSPRLLQETQYF. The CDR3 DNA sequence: TGTGCCAGCAGCCCCAGACTGTTACAAGAGACCCAGTACTTC. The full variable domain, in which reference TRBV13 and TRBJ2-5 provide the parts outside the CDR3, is AAGVIQSPRHLIKEKRETATLKCYPIPRHDTVYWYQQGPGQDPQFLISFYEKMQSDKGSIPDRFSAQQFSDYHSELNMSSLELGDSALYFCASSPRLLQETQYFGPGTRLLVL.

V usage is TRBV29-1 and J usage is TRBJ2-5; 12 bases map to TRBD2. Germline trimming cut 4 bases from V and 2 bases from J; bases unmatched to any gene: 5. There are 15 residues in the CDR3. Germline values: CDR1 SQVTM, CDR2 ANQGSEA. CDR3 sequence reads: CSVATSGGLQETQYF. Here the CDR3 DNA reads TGCAGCGTTGCCACTAGCGGGGGGCTTCAAGAGACCCAGTACTTC.

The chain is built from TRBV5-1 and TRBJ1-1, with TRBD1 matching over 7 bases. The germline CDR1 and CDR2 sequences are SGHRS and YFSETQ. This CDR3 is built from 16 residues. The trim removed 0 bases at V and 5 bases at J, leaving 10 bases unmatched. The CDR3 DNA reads TGCGCCAGCAGCTTGGAAGGCCGGGCAGGGGGGACTGAAGCTTTCTTT. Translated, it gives CASSLEGRAGGTEAFF.

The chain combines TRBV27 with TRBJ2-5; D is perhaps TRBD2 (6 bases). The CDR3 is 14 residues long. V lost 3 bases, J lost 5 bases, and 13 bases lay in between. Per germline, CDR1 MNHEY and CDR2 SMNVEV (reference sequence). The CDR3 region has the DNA TGTGCCAGCAGTTTGGTCGGGAGCGGGGAGACCCAGTACTTC. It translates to CASSLVGSGETQYF.

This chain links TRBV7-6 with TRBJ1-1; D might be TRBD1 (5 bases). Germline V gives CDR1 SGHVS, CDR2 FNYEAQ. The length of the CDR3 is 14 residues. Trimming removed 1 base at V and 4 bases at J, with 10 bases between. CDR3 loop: CASSLVSGVTEAFF. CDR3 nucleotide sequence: TGTGCCAGCAGCTTAGTTTCGGGGGTCACTGAAGCTTTCTTT. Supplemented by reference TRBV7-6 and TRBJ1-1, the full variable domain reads GAGVSQSPRYKVTKRGQDVALRCDPISGHVSLYWYRQALGQGPEFLTYFNYEAQQDKSGLPNDRFSAERPEGSISTLTIQRTEQRDSAMYRCASSLVSGVTEAFFGQGTRLTVV.

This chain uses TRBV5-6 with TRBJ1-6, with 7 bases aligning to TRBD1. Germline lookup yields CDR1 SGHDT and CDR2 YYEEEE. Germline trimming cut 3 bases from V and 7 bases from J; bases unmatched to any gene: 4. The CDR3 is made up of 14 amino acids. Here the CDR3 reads CASSSDRENSPLHF. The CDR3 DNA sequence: TGTGCCAGCAGCTCCGACAGGGAAAATTCACCCCTCCACTTT. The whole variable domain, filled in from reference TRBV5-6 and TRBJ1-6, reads DAGVTQSPTHLIKTRGQQVTLRCSPKSGHDTVSWYQQALGQGPQFIFQYYEEEERQRGNFPDRFSGHQFPNYSSELNVNALLLGDSALYLCASSSDRENSPLHFGNGTRLTVT.

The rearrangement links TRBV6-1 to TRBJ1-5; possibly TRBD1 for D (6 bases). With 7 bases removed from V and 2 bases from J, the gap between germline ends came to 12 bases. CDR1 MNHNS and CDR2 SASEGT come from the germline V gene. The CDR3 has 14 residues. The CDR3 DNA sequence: TGTGCCAGCATCTTAGCAGGGGGCAATCAGCCCCAGCATTTT. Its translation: CASILAGGNQPQHF.

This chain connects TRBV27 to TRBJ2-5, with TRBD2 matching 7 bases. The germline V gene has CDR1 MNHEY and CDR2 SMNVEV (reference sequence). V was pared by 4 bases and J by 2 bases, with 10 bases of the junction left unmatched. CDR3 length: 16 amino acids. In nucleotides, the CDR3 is TGTGCCAGCAGTTCGTGGGCTAGCGGAGGGCAAGAGACCCAGTACTTC. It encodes CASSSWASGGQETQYF.

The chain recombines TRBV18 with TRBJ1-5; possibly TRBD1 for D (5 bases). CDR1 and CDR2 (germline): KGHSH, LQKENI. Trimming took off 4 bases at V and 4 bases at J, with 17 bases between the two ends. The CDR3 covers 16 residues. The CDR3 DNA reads TGTGCCAGCTCACTGCAGGGTTCCTTGTTAAATCAGCCCCAGCATTTT. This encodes CASSLQGSLLNQPQHF.

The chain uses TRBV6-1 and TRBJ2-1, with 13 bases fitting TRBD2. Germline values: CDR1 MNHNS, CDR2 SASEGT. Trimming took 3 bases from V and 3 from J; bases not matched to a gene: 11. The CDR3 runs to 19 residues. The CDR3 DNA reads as TGTGCCAGCAGTGACCCGGGACTAGCGGGACCGGGTGGCTACAATGAGCAGTTCTTC. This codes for CASSDPGLAGPGGYNEQFF.

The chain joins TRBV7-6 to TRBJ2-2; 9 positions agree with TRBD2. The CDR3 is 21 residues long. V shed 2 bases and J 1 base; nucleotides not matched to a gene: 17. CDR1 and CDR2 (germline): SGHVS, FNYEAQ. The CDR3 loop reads CASSLSAGGRETSWNTGELFF. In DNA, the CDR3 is TGTGCCAGCAGCTTAAGTGCGGGGGGGCGGGAGACTTCCTGGAACACCGGGGAGCTGTTTTTT.

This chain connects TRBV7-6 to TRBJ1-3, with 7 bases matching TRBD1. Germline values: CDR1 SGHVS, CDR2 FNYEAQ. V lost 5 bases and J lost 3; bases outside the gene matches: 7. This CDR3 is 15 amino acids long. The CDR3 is CASSHGQAGGNTIYF. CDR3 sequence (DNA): TGTGCCAGCAGCCACGGACAGGCGGGTGGAAACACCATATATTTT.

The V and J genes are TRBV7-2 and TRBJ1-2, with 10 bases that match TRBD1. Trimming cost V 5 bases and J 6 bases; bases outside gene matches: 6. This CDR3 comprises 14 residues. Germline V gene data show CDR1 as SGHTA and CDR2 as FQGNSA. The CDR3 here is CASSAGQGENGYTF. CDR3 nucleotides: TGTGCCAGCAGCGCCGGACAGGGGGAGAATGGCTACACCTTC.

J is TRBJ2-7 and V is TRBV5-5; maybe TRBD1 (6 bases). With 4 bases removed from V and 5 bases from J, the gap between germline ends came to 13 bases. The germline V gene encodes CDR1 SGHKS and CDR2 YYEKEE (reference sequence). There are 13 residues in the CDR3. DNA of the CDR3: TGTGCCAGCAGCCTTTACAGGGTTCACGAGCAGTACTTC. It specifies CASSLYRVHEQYF.